This TCR beta chain was obtained from a study of blood T cells in healthy people across ages. This CDR3 region has 14 residues. V was cut by 6 bases and J by 8 bases, with 17 bases left in between. Sample-barcoded 5' priming and a J-beta primer mix drove a second PCR of roughly 7 to 11 cycles. Every single cDNA molecule received a tag from a template-switch adaptor with 12 random nucleotides. The study obtained at least 3 million CDR3-containing paired-end reads from every sample. Each CDR3 protein is one row after TCRdb ran MiXCR on the 5' RACE reads. In the table there are around 800,000 distinct CDR3 sequences, approximately 48% of which are singletons.

Sequencing was performed on blood. The chain uses TRBV12-3 or TRBV12-4 and TRBJ2-1; possibly TRBD1 or TRBD2 for D (6 bases each). The receptor was isolated from a man in his fifties or sixties in good health. The chain's CDR3 is CASSPVGGRDEQFF. The DNA for the CDR3 is TGTGCCAGCAGCCCGGTAGGGGGGCGGGATGAGCAGTTCTTC.